These T cell receptor beta chains were read from a single sample in a study of blood T cell repertoires in COVID-19. Only in-frame clones appear in the TCRdb table, and some are missing; sequencing was by immunoSEQ multiplex PCR. The sample lists approximately 280,000 clones; around 89% were seen once. The sequenced material came from peripheral blood. These receptors were collected from a man aged 40-49 years with acute or convalescent COVID-19. CDR3s include the opening cysteine and the closing phenylalanine or tryptophan. The D gene is left open where the match is weak. Where a row states a size, it is once, few, many or the class of an expanded clone; other rows omit it.

clone_size	j_call	cdr3_length	v_call	d_call	cdr3_nt	cdr3_aa
-	TRBJ2-3	15	TRBV14	-	TGTGCCAGCAGCCAAGAGTCCCCTAGCACAGATACGCAGTATTTT	CASSQESPSTDTQYF
few	TRBJ2-7	13	TRBV11-1	-	TGTGCCAGCAGCTTTTATAGCTCCTACGAGCAGTACTTC	CASSFYSSYEQYF
-	TRBJ2-7	13	TRBV10-3	TRBD2	TGTGCCACCAGTCGCGGGGGGTCTTTAAAGCAGTACTTC	CATSRGGSLKQYF
-	TRBJ1-2	15	TRBV27	-	TGTGCCAGCAGTCCCACAGGCGGCTGGGGCTATGGCTACACCTTC	CASSPTGGWGYGYTF
-	TRBJ1-5	13	TRBV6-5	-	TGTGCCAGCAGACAAGATAGCAATCAGCCCCAGCATTTT	CASRQDSNQPQHF
-	TRBJ1-6	15	TRBV6-6	-	TGTGCCAGCAGTTACGAAACTTACAGCGGGTCACCCCTCCACTTT	CASSYETYSGSPLHF
-	TRBJ1-4	15	TRBV4-1	TRBD1	TGCGCCAGCAGCCAAGGGGACAGGGATTATGAAAAACTGTTTTTT	CASSQGDRDYEKLFF
-	TRBJ2-7	14	TRBV5-4	TRBD1	TGTGCCAGCAGCCAAGCGGAAAGGACAGGCGGAGAGTACTTC	CASSQAERTGGEYF
-	TRBJ2-3	16	TRBV5-1	TRBD2	TGCGCCAGCAGCTCCGGACTAGCGGGGATCACAGATACGCAGTATTTT	CASSSGLAGITDTQYF
-	TRBJ1-1	13	TRBV3-1/TRBV3-2	-	TGTGCCAGCAGTCTGACAGCGAACACTGAAGCTTTCTTT	CASSLTANTEAFF
-	TRBJ1-2	15	TRBV28	TRBD1	TGTGCCAGCAGTCTTCACCCGACAGGGCTGTATGGCTACACCTTC	CASSLHPTGLYGYTF
-	TRBJ2-3	14	TRBV10-1	-	TGCGCCAGCAGTGAAACTAGGAGCACAGATACGCAGTATTTT	CASSETRSTDTQYF
once	TRBJ2-3	15	TRBV5-5	-	TGTGCCAGCAGCTTGCGGTCCCGGGGCACAGATACGCAGTATTTT	CASSLRSRGTDTQYF
-	TRBJ2-3	15	TRBV7-8	-	TGTGCCAGCAGCTTGACGGTGCGGGGCACAGATACGCAGTATTTT	CASSLTVRGTDTQYF
few	TRBJ1-1	16	TRBV19	TRBD1	TGTGCCAGTAGTACCGGACAGGGTAACGGGAACACTGAAGCTTTCTTT	CASSTGQGNGNTEAFF
few	TRBJ1-5	13	TRBV19	-	TGTGCCAGTAGTCTCCAGCGTAATCAGCCCCAGCATTTT	CASSLQRNQPQHF
once	TRBJ1-1	15	TRBV13	TRBD1	TGTGCCAGCAGCTTAGAGGGACAGGGGAAAGATGAAGCTTTCTTT	CASSLEGQGKDEAFF
-	TRBJ1-4	16	TRBV5-5	TRBD1	TGTGCCAGCAGCTCAGTGACAGGGAGCGCTAATGAAAAACTGTTTTTT	CASSSVTGSANEKLFF